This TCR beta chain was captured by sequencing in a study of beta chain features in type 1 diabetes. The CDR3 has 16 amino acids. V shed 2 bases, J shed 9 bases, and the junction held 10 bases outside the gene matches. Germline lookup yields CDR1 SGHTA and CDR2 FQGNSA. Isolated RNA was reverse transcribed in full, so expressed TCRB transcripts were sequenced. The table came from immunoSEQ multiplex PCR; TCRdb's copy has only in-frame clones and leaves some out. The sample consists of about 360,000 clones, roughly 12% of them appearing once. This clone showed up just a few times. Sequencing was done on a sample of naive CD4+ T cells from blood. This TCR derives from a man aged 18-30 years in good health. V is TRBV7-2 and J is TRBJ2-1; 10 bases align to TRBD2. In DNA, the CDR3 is TGTGCCAGCAGCTTAAGGCCAGCGGGGGGGCCTGTTGAGCAGTTCTTC. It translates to CASSLRPAGGPVEQFF.